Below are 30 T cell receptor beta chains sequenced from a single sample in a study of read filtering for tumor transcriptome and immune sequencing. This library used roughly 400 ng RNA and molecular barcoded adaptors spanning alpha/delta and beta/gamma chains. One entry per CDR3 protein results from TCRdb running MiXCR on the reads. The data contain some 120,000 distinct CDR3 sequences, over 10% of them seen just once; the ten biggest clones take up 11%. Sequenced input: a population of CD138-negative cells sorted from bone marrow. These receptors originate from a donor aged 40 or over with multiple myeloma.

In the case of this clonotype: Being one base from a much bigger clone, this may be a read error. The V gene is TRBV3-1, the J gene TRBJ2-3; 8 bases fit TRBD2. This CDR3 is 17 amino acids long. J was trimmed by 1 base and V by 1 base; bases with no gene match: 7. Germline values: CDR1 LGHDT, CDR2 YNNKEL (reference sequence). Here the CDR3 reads CASSQARSGSGTDTQYF. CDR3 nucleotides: TGTGCCAGCAGCCAAGCTCGGAGCGGGAGCGGCACAGATACGCAGTATTTT.

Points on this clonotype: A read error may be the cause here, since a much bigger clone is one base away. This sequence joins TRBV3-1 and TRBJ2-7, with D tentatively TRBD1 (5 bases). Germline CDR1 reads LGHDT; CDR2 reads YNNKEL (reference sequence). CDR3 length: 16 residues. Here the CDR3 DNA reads TGTGCCAACAGCCAAGATGGGCGCCAGGGTCTCTACGAGCAGTACTTC. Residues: CANSQDGRQGLYEQYF.

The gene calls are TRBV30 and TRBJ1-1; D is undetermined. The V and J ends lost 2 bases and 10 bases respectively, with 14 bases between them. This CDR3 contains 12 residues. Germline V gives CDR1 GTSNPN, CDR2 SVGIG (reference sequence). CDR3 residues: CAWSRPTLGAFF. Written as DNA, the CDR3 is TGTGCCTGGAGTCGACCGACCTTGGGAGCTTTCTTT.

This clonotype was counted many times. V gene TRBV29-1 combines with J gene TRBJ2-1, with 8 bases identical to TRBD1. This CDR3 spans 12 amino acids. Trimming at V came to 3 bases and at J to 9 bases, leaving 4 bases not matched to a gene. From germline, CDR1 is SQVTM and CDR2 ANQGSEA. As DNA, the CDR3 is TGCAGCGTTGATAGACAGGGGCGTGAGCAGTTCTTC. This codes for CSVDRQGREQFF.

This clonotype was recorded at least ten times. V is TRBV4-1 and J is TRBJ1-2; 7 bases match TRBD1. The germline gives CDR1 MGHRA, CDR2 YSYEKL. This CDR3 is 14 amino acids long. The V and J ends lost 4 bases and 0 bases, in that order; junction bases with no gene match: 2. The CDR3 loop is CASSLQGTNYGYTF. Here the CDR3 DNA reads TGCGCCAGCAGCCTACAGGGGACTAACTATGGCTACACCTTC.

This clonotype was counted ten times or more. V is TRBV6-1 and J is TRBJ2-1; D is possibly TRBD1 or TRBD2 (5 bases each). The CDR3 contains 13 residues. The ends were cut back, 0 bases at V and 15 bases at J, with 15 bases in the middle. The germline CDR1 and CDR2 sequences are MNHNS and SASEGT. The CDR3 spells CASSEALGTQRFF. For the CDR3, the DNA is TGTGCCAGCAGTGAAGCGCTCGGGACCCAAAGGTTCTTC.

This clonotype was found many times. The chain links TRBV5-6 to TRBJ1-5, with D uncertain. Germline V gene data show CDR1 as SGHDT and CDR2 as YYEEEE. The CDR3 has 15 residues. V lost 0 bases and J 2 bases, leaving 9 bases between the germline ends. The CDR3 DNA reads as TGTGCCAGCAGCTTGGCCGTTAGAGGCAATCAGCCCCAGCATTTT. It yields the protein CASSLAVRGNQPQHF.

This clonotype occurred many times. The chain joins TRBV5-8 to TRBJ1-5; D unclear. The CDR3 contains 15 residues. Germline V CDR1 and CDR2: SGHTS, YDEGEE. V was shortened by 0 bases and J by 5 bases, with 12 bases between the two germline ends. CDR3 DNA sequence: TGTGCCAGCAGCTTGGGATCATCTTTAGATCAGCCCCAGCATTTT. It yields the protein CASSLGSSLDQPQHF.

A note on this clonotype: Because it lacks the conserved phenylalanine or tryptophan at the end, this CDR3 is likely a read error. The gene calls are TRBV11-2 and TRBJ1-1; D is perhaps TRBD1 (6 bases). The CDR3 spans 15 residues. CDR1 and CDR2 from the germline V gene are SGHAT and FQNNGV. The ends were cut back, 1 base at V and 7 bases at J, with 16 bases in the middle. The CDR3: CASSLGTGRTIEAFL. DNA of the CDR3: TGTGCCAGCAGCTTAGGAACAGGGCGCACCATTGAAGCTTTCTTG.

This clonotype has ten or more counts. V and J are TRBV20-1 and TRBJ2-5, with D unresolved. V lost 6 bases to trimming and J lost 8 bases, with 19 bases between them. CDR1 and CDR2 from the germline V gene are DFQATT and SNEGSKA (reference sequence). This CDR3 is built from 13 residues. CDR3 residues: CSAPGPATSTQYF. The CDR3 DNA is TGCAGTGCCCCAGGACCAGCAACAAGCACCCAGTACTTC.

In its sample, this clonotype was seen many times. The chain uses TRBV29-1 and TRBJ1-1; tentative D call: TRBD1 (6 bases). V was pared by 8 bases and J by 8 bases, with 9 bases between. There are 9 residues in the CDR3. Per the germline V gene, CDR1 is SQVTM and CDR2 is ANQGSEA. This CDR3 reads CSTGREAFF. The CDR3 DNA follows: TGCAGCACAGGGAGGGAAGCTTTCTTT.

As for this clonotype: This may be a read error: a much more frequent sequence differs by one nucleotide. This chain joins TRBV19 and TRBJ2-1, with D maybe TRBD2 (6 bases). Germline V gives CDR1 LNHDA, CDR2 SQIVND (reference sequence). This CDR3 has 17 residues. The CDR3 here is CASSSTPGTESYNELFF. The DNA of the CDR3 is TGTGCCAGTAGTTCCACCCCCGGGACTGAATCTTACAATGAGCTGTTCTTC.

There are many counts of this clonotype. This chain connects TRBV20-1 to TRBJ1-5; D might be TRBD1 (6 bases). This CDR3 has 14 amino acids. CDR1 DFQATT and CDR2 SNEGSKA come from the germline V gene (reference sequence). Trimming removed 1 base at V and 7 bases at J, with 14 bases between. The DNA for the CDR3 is TGCAGTGCTAGAGGTCAGGGGACGGGCCAGCCCCAGCATTTT. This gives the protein CSARGQGTGQPQHF.

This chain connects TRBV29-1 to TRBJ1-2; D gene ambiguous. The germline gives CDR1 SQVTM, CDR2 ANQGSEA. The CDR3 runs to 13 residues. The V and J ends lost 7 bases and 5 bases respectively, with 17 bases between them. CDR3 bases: TGCAGCGCTGCCCGAGACCTTTCATATGGCTACACCTTC. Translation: CSAARDLSYGYTF.

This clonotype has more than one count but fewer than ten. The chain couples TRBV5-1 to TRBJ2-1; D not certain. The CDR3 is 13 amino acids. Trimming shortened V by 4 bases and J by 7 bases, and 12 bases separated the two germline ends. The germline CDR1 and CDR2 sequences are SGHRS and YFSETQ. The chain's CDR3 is CASSTGQMNEQFF. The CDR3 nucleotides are TGCGCCAGCAGCACGGGTCAAATGAATGAGCAGTTCTTC.

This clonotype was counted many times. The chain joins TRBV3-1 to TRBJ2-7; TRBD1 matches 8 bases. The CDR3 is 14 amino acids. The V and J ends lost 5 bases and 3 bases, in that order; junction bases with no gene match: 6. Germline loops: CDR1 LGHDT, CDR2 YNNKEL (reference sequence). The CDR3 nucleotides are TGTGCCAGCAGCGCATACAGGGGGTTCTACGAGCAGTACTTC. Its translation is CASSAYRGFYEQYF.

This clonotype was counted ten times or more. Written as DNA, the CDR3 is TGTGCCAGCGGCCAAGGCGGTGGGGGTCCCTCCTTGGAGCAGTACTTC. Residues: CASGQGGGGPSLEQYF. The rearrangement uses TRBV27 and TRBJ2-7; D tentatively fits TRBD1 or TRBD2 (5 bases each). CDR3 length: 16 amino acids. Per the germline V gene, CDR1 is MNHEY and CDR2 is SMNVEV (reference sequence). Trimming took off 8 bases at V and 7 bases at J, with 27 bases between the two ends.

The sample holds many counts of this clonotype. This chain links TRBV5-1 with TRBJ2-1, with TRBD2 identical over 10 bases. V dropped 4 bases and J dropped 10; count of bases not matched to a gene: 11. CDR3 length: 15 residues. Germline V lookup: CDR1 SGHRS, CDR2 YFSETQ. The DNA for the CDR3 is TGCGCCAGCAGCCTCTCACAAGCGGGGGGGGGAGAGCAGTTCTTC. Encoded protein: CASSLSQAGGGEQFF.

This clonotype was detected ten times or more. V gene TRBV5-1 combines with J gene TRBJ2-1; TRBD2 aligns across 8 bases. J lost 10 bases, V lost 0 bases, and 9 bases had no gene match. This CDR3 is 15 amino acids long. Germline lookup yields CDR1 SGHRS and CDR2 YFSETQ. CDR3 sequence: CASSLVNSGSDEQFF. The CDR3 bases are TGCGCCAGCAGCTTGGTGAACAGCGGGAGTGACGAGCAGTTCTTC.

As DNA, the CDR3 is TGCAGTGCTACCCTGCCTGTTTCGGGGGCAGGGGGGCAGTACTTC. Protein sequence: CSATLPVSGAGGQYF. This chain joins TRBV20-1 and TRBJ2-7; maybe TRBD1 (7 bases). The CDR3 length is 15 residues. V lost 4 bases to trimming and J lost 9 bases, with 25 bases between them. Germline CDR1 and CDR2: DFQATT and SNEGSKA (reference sequence).

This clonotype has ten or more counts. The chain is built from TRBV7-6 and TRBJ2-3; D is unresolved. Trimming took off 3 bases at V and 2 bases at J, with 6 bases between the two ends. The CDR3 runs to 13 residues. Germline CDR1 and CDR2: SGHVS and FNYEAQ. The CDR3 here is CASSFSHTDTQYF. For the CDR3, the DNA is TGTGCCAGCAGCTTTTCCCACACAGATACGCAGTATTTT.

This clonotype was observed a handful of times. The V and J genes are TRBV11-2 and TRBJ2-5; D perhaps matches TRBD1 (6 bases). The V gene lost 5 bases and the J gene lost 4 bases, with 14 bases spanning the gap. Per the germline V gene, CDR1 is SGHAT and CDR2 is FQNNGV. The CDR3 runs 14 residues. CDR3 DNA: TGTGCCAGCAGCCCCACACAGGGAGTAGAGACCCAGTACTTC. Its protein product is CASSPTQGVETQYF.

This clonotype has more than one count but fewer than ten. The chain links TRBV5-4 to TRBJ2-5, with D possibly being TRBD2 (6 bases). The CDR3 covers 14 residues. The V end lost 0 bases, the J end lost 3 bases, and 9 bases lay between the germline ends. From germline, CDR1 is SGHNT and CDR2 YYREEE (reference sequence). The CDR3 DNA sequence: TGTGCCAGCAGCTTGGATTGGGGGGAAGAGACCCAGTACTTC. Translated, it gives CASSLDWGEETQYF.

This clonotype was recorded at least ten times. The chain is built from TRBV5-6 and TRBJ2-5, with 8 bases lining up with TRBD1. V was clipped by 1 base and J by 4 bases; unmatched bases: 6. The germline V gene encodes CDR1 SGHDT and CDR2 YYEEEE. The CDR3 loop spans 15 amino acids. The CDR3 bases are TGTGCCAGCAGCTTGACCGGACAGGGTGGAGAGACCCAGTACTTC. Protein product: CASSLTGQGGETQYF.

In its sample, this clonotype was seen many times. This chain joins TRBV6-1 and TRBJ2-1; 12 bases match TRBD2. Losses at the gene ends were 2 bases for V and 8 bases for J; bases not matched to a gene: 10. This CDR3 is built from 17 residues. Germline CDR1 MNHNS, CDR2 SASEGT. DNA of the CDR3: TGTGCCAGCAGTGAATATGGTCTAGCGGGAGGGCTCGATGAGCAGTTCTTC. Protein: CASSEYGLAGGLDEQFF.

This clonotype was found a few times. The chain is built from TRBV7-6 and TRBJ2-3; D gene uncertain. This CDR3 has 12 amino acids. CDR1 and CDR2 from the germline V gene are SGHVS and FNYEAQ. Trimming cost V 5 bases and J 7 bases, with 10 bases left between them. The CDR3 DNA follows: TGTGCCAGCAGCCCCGTCGGAAATACGCAGTATTTT. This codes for CASSPVGNTQYF.

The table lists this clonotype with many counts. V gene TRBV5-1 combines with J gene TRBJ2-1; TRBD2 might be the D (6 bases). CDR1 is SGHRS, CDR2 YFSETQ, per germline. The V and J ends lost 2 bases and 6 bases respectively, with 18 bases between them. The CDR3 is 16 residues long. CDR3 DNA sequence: TGCGCCAGCAGCTTTAACTGGGACTCAGCCCCCAATGAGCAGTTCTTC. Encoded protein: CASSFNWDSAPNEQFF.

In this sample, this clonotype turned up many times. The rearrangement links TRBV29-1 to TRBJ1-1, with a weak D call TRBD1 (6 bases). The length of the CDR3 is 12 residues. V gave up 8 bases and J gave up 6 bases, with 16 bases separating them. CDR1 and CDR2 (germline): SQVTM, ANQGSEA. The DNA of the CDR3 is TGCAGCTACCGGGGGGGCGAGGCTGAAGCTTTCTTT. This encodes CSYRGGEAEAFF.

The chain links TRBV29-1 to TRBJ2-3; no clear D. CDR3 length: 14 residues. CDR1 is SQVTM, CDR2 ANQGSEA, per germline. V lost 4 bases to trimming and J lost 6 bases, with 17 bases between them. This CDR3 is CSVAATQNADTQYF. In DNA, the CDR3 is TGCAGCGTTGCCGCGACCCAAAACGCTGATACGCAGTATTTT.

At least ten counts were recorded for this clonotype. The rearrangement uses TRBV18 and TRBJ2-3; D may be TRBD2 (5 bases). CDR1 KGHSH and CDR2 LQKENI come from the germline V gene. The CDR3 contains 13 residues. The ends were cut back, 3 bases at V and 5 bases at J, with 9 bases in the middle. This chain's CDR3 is CASSPWERDTQYF. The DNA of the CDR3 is TGTGCCAGCTCACCGTGGGAGAGAGATACGCAGTATTTT.